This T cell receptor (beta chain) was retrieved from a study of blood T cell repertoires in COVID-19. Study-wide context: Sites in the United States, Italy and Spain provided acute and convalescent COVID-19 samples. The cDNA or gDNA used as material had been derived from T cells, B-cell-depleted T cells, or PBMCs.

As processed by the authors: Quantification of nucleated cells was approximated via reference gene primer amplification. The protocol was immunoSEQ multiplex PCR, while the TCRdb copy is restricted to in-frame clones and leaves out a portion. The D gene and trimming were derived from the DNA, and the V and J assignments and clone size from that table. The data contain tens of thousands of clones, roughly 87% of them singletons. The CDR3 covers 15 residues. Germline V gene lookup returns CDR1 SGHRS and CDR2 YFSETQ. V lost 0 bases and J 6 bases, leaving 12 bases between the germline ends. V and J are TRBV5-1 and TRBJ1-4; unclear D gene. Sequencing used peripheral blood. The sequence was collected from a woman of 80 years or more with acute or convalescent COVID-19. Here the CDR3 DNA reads TGCGCCAGCAGCTTGGCGGCGGGGTTAGATGAAAAACTGTTTTTT. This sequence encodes CASSLAAGLDEKLFF.